These T cell receptor beta chains were read from a single sample in a study of cytotoxic CD8 clonotypes in ibrutinib-treated CLL. The protocol was immunoSEQ multiplex PCR, while the TCRdb copy is restricted to in-frame clones and leaves out a portion. The sample holds some 140,000 clones; roughly 84% are singletons and the top ten take around 3.3%. The specimen comprised PBMCs, sampled after 24 months of ibrutinib treatment. These receptors all stem from a human donor with chronic lymphocytic leukemia. Each CDR3 is given with its conserved first and last residue. The order of the fields is clone size, CDR3 length, D gene, J gene, V gene, CDR3 DNA, CDR3 protein. The D gene is left open where the match is weak. Clone size is not always given. Where it is, it says once, few, many or a class for expanded clones.

. 19 TRBD1 TRBJ2-7 TRBV2 TGTGCCAGCAGTGCCGGCTCTGAGGCCAGGGGGCTGCTCTCCTACGAGCAGTACTTC CASSAGSEARGLLSYEQYF
. 13 . TRBJ2-2 TRBV5-5 TGTGCCAGCAGCCCACAAGTCACCGGGGAGCTGTTTTTT CASSPQVTGELFF
. 12 . TRBJ1-1 TRBV7-2 TGTGCCAGCAGCTACATCCGGGAAGAAGCTTTCTTT CASSYIREEAFF
once 14 . TRBJ2-2 TRBV18 TGTGCCAGCTCACCACCGCAAGAACACGGGGAGCTGTTTTTT CASSPPQEHGELFF
. 15 . TRBJ1-2 TRBV28 TGTGCCAGCAGTTTATACGGCCGGTACCTGAAGGGCTACACCTTC CASSLYGRYLKGYTF
. 11 . TRBJ1-4 TRBV20-1 TGCAGTGCCGTAATCGGGGAAAAACTGTTTTTT CSAVIGEKLFF
few 17 . TRBJ1-6 TRBV9 TGTGCCAGCAGCGTAGTTGGTGACAGCCACCCTAATTCACCCCTCCACTTT CASSVVGDSHPNSPLHF
. 14 . TRBJ2-2 TRBV5-1 TGCGCCAGCGCGCCGGACAGGAACACCGGGGAGCTGTTTTTT CASAPDRNTGELFF
few 15 TRBD2 TRBJ2-7 TRBV15 TGTGCCACCAGCGAGGGACTAGCGGGGAGGTACGAGCAGTACTTC CATSEGLAGRYEQYF
. 15 . TRBJ1-1 TRBV6-5 TGTGCCAGCAGAGTAACAGGGTCCTTGAACACTGAAGCTTTCTTT CASRVTGSLNTEAFF
once 14 . TRBJ2-3 TRBV2 TGTGCCAGCAGTGAATCGGATAGCACAGATACGCAGTATTTT CASSESDSTDTQYF
. 15 . TRBJ2-3 TRBV7-2 TGTGCCAGCAGCTTACGAGGTCAGAAAACAGATACGCAGTATTTT CASSLRGQKTDTQYF
. 11 . TRBJ2-1 TRBV5-8 TGTGCCAGCAGCCGGATCTATGAGCAGTTCTTC CASSRIYEQFF
. 15 . TRBJ1-2 TRBV4-1 TGCGCCAGCAGCCAACCGACAGGCCCAAACTATGGCTACACCTTC CASSQPTGPNYGYTF
. 14 . TRBJ1-2 TRBV7-9 TGTGCCAGCCACGCCGGAGGGCCCCACTATGGCTACACCTTC CASHAGGPHYGYTF
. 14 TRBD1 TRBJ2-2 TRBV10-3 TGTGCCACCTTAGTACAGGGGCACACCGGGGAGCTGTTTTTT CATLVQGHTGELFF
few 15 TRBD1 TRBJ1-6 TRBV5-1 TGCGCCAGCAGCTCCGGACAGGGGACTAATTCACCCCTCCACTTT CASSSGQGTNSPLHF
. 14 . TRBJ2-3 TRBV10-2 TGCGCCAGCAGTGCCTCCTTGACCACAGATACGCAGTATTTT CASSASLTTDTQYF
. 14 TRBD1 TRBJ1-5 TRBV6-6 TGTGCCAGCAGCCGCCAGGGGGGGAATCAGCCCCAGCATTTT CASSRQGGNQPQHF
. 15 . TRBJ2-2 TRBV5-4 TGTGCCAGCAGCCCCGGACAGCTCCGAACCGGGGAGCTGTTTTTT CASSPGQLRTGELFF
. 15 . TRBJ1-3 TRBV4-3 TGCGCCAGCAGCCAAGATAGTGGGGGTGGAAACACCATATATTTT CASSQDSGGGNTIYF
. 13 . TRBJ1-1 TRBV19 TGTGCCAGTAACAATAACTTGGACACTGAAGCTTTCTTT CASNNNLDTEAFF
. 14 TRBD1 TRBJ2-7 TRBV6-5 TGTGCCAGCAGTTCATGGACAGGGAGGCACGAGCAGTACTTC CASSSWTGRHEQYF
. 13 . TRBJ1-1 TRBV5-6 TGTGCCAGCAGCTTGGTGCTACGGGGGGAAGCTTTCTTT CASSLVLRGEAFF
. 16 . TRBJ1-6 TRBV4-1 TGCGCCAGCAGCGGCCGGGCGGGACGGTATAATTCACCCCTCCACTTT CASSGRAGRYNSPLHF
. 14 . TRBJ1-1 TRBV18 TGTGCCAGCTCACAAAAACAGGGGAACACTGAAGCTTTCTTT CASSQKQGNTEAFF
. 13 . TRBJ2-3 TRBV6-1 TGTGCCAGCATGCTTGGCTCTACAGATACGCAGTATTTT CASMLGSTDTQYF
. 12 TRBD1 TRBJ1-2 TRBV18 TGTGCCAGCTCGACAGGGAGGACCGGCTACACCTTC CASSTGRTGYTF
. 13 . TRBJ2-7 TRBV14 TGTGCCAGCAGCCAAGTGGGAGTCTACGAGCAGTACTTC CASSQVGVYEQYF
. 14 . TRBJ1-4 TRBV5-4 TGTGCCAGCAGGTCGTGGACGGGGAATGAAAAACTGTTTTTT CASRSWTGNEKLFF